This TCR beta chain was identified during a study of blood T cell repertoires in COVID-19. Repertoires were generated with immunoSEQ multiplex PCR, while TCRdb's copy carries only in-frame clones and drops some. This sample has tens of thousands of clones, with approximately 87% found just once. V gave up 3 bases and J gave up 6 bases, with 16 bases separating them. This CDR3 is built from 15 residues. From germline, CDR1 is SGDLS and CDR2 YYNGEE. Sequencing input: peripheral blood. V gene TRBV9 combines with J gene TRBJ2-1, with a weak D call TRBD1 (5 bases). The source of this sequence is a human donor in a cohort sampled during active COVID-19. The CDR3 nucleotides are TGTGCCAGCAGCGACTACGACAGAGACCCCAATGAGCAGTTCTTC. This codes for CASSDYDRDPNEQFF. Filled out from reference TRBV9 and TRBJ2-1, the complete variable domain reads DSGVTQTPKHLITATGQRVTLRCSPRSGDLSVYWYQQSLDQGLQFLIQYYNGEERAKGNILERFSAQQFPDLHSELNLSSLELGDSALYFCASSDYDRDPNEQFFGPGTRLTVL.